The 27 T cell receptor beta chains listed next were all sequenced from one sample in a study of control samples from healthy donors and cancer patients. Assay: immunoSEQ multiplex PCR; the TCRdb copy retains only in-frame clones and omits some. The sample records roughly 170,000 clones, about 91% being singletons. The sample was blood. Receptor source: a woman aged 30 to 39 in good health.

The rearrangement uses TRBV6-5 and TRBJ2-5; no clear D gene. CDR1 MNHEY and CDR2 SVGAGI come from the germline V gene. This CDR3 spans 14 amino acids. Deletions cut 2 bases from V and 1 base from J, with 8 bases between. CDR3: CASSYNDIQETQYF. CDR3 in DNA: TGTGCCAGCAGTTACAACGACATCCAAGAGACCCAGTACTTC.

The rearrangement links TRBV5-4 to TRBJ1-2, with D possibly TRBD1 on 5 matching bases. Deletions cut 4 bases from V and 8 bases from J, with 12 bases between. CDR3 size: 12 residues. The V gene's germline CDR1 is SGHNT and CDR2 YYREEE (reference sequence). The DNA of the CDR3 is TGTGCCAGCAGCCAGGGACCGCGCGGCTACACCTTC. Translating it yields CASSQGPRGYTF.

This chain joins TRBV2 and TRBJ1-3; tentative D call: TRBD1 (6 bases). This CDR3 comprises 12 residues. The V gene's germline CDR1 is SNHLY and CDR2 FYNNEI. V was clipped by 8 bases and J by 1 base, with 6 bases between them. The CDR3 region has the DNA TGTGCCAGCGGGACATCTGGAAACACCATATATTTT. Translating it yields CASGTSGNTIYF.

The genes are TRBV19 and TRBJ1-5; TRBD1 aligns across 7 bases. CDR3 length: 15 residues. The germline V gene encodes CDR1 LNHDA and CDR2 SQIVND (reference sequence). V lost 7 bases and J lost 0; bases outside the gene matches: 6. The CDR3 is CASTTGKYSNQPQHF. CDR3 nucleotide sequence: TGTGCCAGTACGACAGGGAAATATAGCAATCAGCCCCAGCATTTT.

This clone showed up just a few times. This chain joins TRBV10-3 and TRBJ1-5; no clear D. The germline V gene has CDR1 ENHRY and CDR2 SYGVKD. The V and J ends lost 0 bases and 2 bases respectively, with 5 bases between them. This CDR3 is built from 14 residues. The CDR3 sequence is CAISESRGNQPQHF. CDR3 DNA: TGTGCCATCAGTGAGTCGAGGGGCAATCAGCCCCAGCATTTT.

The rearrangement uses TRBV5-1 and TRBJ1-3; D gene uncertain. The CDR3 has 16 amino acids. CDR1 and CDR2 from the germline V gene are SGHRS and YFSETQ. Deletions cut 7 bases from V and 0 bases from J, with 17 bases between. The CDR3 loop reads CASSTGAPFSGNTIYF. The CDR3 DNA reads TGCGCCAGCTCTACCGGAGCCCCGTTCTCTGGAAACACCATATATTTT.

V and J are TRBV5-4 and TRBJ2-5, with D maybe TRBD2 (6 bases). Germline V gives CDR1 SGHNT, CDR2 YYREEE (reference sequence). V was trimmed by 3 bases and J by 2 bases, leaving 20 bases between them. The CDR3 runs 17 residues. The CDR3 spells CASSWGDRGVLQETQYF. The DNA of the CDR3 is TGTGCCAGCAGCTGGGGTGATCGCGGGGTCTTGCAAGAGACCCAGTACTTC. Drawing the rest from reference TRBV5-4 and TRBJ2-5, the complete variable domain is ETGVTQSPTHLIKTRGQQVTLRCSSQSGHNTVSWYQQALGQGPQFIFQYYREEENGRGNFPPRFSGLQFPNYSSELNVNALELDDSALYLCASSWGDRGVLQETQYFGPGTRLLVL.

The V gene is TRBV6-5, the J gene TRBJ2-7, with D possibly being TRBD2 (5 bases). CDR1 is MNHEY, CDR2 SVGAGI, per germline. The ends were cut back, 6 bases at V and 3 bases at J, with 12 bases in the middle. This CDR3 has 13 amino acids. In DNA, the CDR3 is TGTGCCAGCAGCCCGGGGATCTACTACGAGCAGTACGTC. Protein sequence: CASSPGIYYEQYV.

This rearrangement joins TRBV27 to TRBJ2-7; D unclear. The CDR3 consists of 14 residues. Germline V gives CDR1 MNHEY, CDR2 SMNVEV (reference sequence). Trimming took 6 bases from V and 0 from J, leaving 12 bases between them. The CDR3 spells CASRPPLNSYEQYF. The CDR3 DNA reads TGTGCCAGCAGGCCCCCATTGAACTCCTACGAGCAGTACTTC.

To note about this clone: A junction end diverges from the germline sequence, so it may reflect a read error. The chain carries TRBV7-7 and TRBJ2-5; 7 bases are shared with TRBD1. The length of the CDR3 is 16 residues. CDR1 is SSHAT, CDR2 FNYEAQ, per germline (reference sequence). CDR3 nucleotide sequence: TGTGCTAGCAGCCCGACCCGAGGGGGCCTTAGGAAGACCCAGTACTTC. This encodes CASSPTRGGLRKTQYF.

V is TRBV9 and J is TRBJ2-1; D could derive from TRBD1 or TRBD2 (5 bases each). The V gene lost 3 bases and the J gene lost 10 bases, with 11 bases spanning the gap. The CDR3 loop spans 12 amino acids. Per germline, CDR1 SGDLS and CDR2 YYNGEE. This CDR3 is CASSGGSDEQFF. CDR3 DNA sequence: TGTGCCAGCAGCGGGGGGTCCGACGAGCAGTTCTTC.

Remarks on this clone: Other DNA sequences in this sample translate to the same CDR3. V usage is TRBV5-1 and J usage is TRBJ2-1, with D hard to call. The CDR3 loop spans 13 amino acids. Germline assignment: CDR1 SGHRS and CDR2 YFSETQ. V was trimmed by 0 bases and J by 1 base, leaving 2 bases between them. The CDR3 nucleotides read TGCGCCAGCAGCTTGGGTTCCTACAATGAGCAGTTCTTC. Translation: CASSLGSYNEQFF.

V usage is TRBV6-5 and J usage is TRBJ2-3; 12 bases agree with TRBD1. V gave up 6 bases and J gave up 4 bases; unmatched junction bases: 5. The CDR3 is 15 residues long. CDR1 is MNHEY and CDR2 is SVGAGI in the germline V gene. The CDR3 spells CASRPGTGGPDTQYF. As DNA, the CDR3 is TGTGCCAGCAGACCTGGGACAGGGGGCCCAGATACGCAGTATTTT.

The chain couples TRBV5-1 to TRBJ2-1, with 7 bases lining up with TRBD1. The CDR3 contains 14 residues. The V gene's germline CDR1 is SGHRS and CDR2 YFSETQ. V was clipped by 4 bases and J by 8 bases; unmatched bases: 9. The CDR3: CASSVGDSLYEQFF. The CDR3 DNA follows: TGCGCCAGCAGCGTCGGGGACAGTCTCTATGAGCAGTTCTTC.

This chain links TRBV28 with TRBJ2-2; weak D call: TRBD1 (6 bases). Trimming pared 2 bases from V and 0 bases from J, leaving 7 bases between. Germline CDR1 MDHEN, CDR2 SYDVKM. CDR3 length equals 15 residues. CDR3 nucleotide sequence: TGTGCCAGCAGTTTAAGGGGGTCGAACACCGGGGAGCTGTTTTTT. Its translation is CASSLRGSNTGELFF. The full variable domain, in which reference TRBV28 and TRBJ2-2 provide the parts outside the CDR3, is DVKVTQSSRYLVKRTGEKVFLECVQDMDHENMFWYRQDPGLGLRLIYFSYDVKMKEKGDIPEGYSVSREKKERFSLILESASTNQTSMYLCASSLRGSNTGELFFGEGSRLTVL.

The chain combines TRBV30 with TRBJ2-4; no reliable D call. Germline CDR1 GTSNPN, CDR2 SVGIG (reference sequence). This CDR3 is built from 13 residues. Trimming took off 3 bases at V and 12 bases at J, with 18 bases between the two ends. Here the CDR3 reads CAWSPARRAPQYF. In nucleotides, the CDR3 is TGTGCCTGGAGCCCCGCCCGAAGGGCACCTCAGTACTTC.

This clone was seen a single time. The J gene is TRBJ2-7, the V gene TRBV5-5; the D gene is possibly TRBD2 (6 bases). V dropped 0 bases and J dropped 0 bases, with 13 bases sitting between them. The CDR3 length is 16 residues. CDR1 and CDR2 (germline): SGHKS, YYEKEE (reference sequence). The CDR3: CASSLAGGFSSYEQYF. The DNA for the CDR3 is TGTGCCAGCAGCTTGGCCGGGGGATTCAGCTCCTACGAGCAGTACTTC.

The rearrangement uses TRBV28 and TRBJ2-3, with D uncertain. Germline lookup yields CDR1 MDHEN and CDR2 SYDVKM. This CDR3 has 13 residues. Trimming took off 3 bases at V and 7 bases at J, with 11 bases between the two ends. CDR3 loop: CASSLGSINTQYF. DNA for the CDR3: TGTGCCAGCAGTTTGGGATCGATAAATACGCAGTATTTT.

The chain uses TRBV4-1 and TRBJ1-1; weak D call: TRBD1 (6 bases). V dropped 0 bases and J dropped 0 bases, with 14 bases sitting between them. The CDR3 loop spans 17 amino acids. Germline V gene sequence: CDR1 MGHRA, CDR2 YSYEKL. CDR3 loop: CASSQDARGTLNTEAFF. The CDR3 DNA reads TGCGCCAGCAGCCAAGATGCAAGGGGGACACTGAACACTGAAGCTTTCTTT.

This clone was detected only a few times. This chain connects TRBV4-1 to TRBJ2-1; 11 bases are shared with TRBD2. The V and J ends lost 4 bases and 8 bases, in that order; junction bases with no gene match: 7. The CDR3 is made up of 15 amino acids. Germline-derived CDR1 and CDR2 are MGHRA and YSYEKL. The CDR3 nucleotides are TGCGCCAGCAGCCTTAGCGGGAGGGGTAGGGATGAGCAGTTCTTC. As protein: CASSLSGRGRDEQFF.

This clone showed up just once. This chain connects TRBV7-6 to TRBJ2-3; maybe TRBD1 (5 bases). CDR3 length: 14 residues. CDR1 and CDR2 from the germline V gene are SGHVS and FNYEAQ. Trimming stripped 4 bases from V and 5 bases from J, with 13 bases between. The CDR3 DNA sequence: TGTGCCAGCAGCTCCACCGCAAGGGGAGATACGCAGTATTTT. This encodes CASSSTARGDTQYF.

CDR3 loop: CASSQRTGHTEAFF. CDR3 DNA: TGTGCCAGCAGCCAACGGACAGGGCACACTGAAGCTTTCTTT. This chain links TRBV28 with TRBJ1-1, with 8 bases that match TRBD1. The CDR3 is made up of 14 amino acids. J lost 3 bases, V lost 6 bases, and 6 bases had no gene match. Germline V gene sequence: CDR1 MDHEN, CDR2 SYDVKM. Filled out from reference TRBV28 and TRBJ1-1, the complete variable domain reads DVKVTQSSRYLVKRTGEKVFLECVQDMDHENMFWYRQDPGLGLRLIYFSYDVKMKEKGDIPEGYSVSREKKERFSLILESASTNQTSMYLCASSQRTGHTEAFFGQGTRLTVV.

The chain joins TRBV7-9 to TRBJ2-7; TRBD2 matches at 7 bases. Losses at the gene ends were 6 bases for V and 3 bases for J; bases not matched to a gene: 5. CDR3 size: 13 residues. Germline values: CDR1 SEHNR, CDR2 FQNEAQ (reference sequence). CDR3 sequence reads: CASRVSSGYEQYF. The CDR3 nucleotides read TGTGCCAGCAGAGTGTCTAGCGGCTACGAGCAGTACTTC.

This rearrangement joins TRBV3-1 (or the pseudogene TRBV3-2) to TRBJ1-3; D remains ambiguous. This CDR3 has 15 residues. Trimming took off 0 bases at V and 2 bases at J, with 8 bases between the two ends. The V gene's germline CDR1 is LGHDT and CDR2 YNNKEL (reference sequence). CDR3 in amino acids: CASSQDVFPGNTIYF. The CDR3 region has the DNA TGTGCCAGCAGCCAAGATGTCTTTCCTGGAAACACCATATATTTT.

The rearrangement uses TRBV7-9 and TRBJ1-1; D remains ambiguous. This CDR3 is built from 14 residues. The germline V gene has CDR1 SEHNR and CDR2 FQNEAQ (reference sequence). Trimming cost V 5 bases and J 1 base, with 11 bases left between them. The CDR3 spells CASSPGRKNTEAFF. DNA of the CDR3: TGTGCCAGCAGCCCCGGACGGAAGAACACTGAAGCTTTCTTT.

This chain uses TRBV4-1 with TRBJ1-5; tentatively, D is TRBD1 (5 bases). Germline V gene data show CDR1 as MGHRA and CDR2 as YSYEKL. V lost 1 base, J lost 6 bases, and 13 bases lay in between. The CDR3 runs to 15 residues. CDR3 bases: TGCGCCAGCAGCCAAGGGGAGCGGGGCATTCAGCCCCAGCATTTT. Translating gives CASSQGERGIQPQHF.

This chain joins TRBV27 and TRBJ1-2; D remains unclear. This CDR3 comprises 15 residues. Germline assignment: CDR1 MNHEY and CDR2 SMNVEV (reference sequence). V was pared by 5 bases and J by 1 base, with 14 bases between. In nucleotides, the CDR3 is TGTGCCAGCAGTCCCTGGGAGCATTTTAACTATGGCTACACCTTC. Translation: CASSPWEHFNYGYTF.